This T cell receptor beta chain comes out of a study of sequential checkpoint blockade in melanoma. Background on the study: First-line arms were nivolumab then ipilimumab, or the reverse, randomized 1:1. Both treatment sequences were followed by maintenance nivolumab.

This sample's treatment: randomized to nivolumab then ipilimumab (arm A) or the reverse (arm B). Patients had received no earlier DNA-damaging chemotherapy. PBMC sorting kept live CD3+CD8+ cells without CD19 or CD56. Germline values: CDR1 MNHEY, CDR2 SMNVEV (reference sequence). CDR3 size: 13 residues. The V end lost 3 bases, the J end lost 3 bases, and 9 bases lay between the germline ends. Here immunoSEQ multiplex PCR was the method, and the copy in TCRdb shows in-frame clones only, minus some. The data hold roughly 18,000 clones, with about two thirds observed a single time. This chain joins TRBV27 and TRBJ2-7, with TRBD2 as a possible D gene (5 bases). This TCR came from a human donor with melanoma. Sequencing was performed on CD8+ T cells sorted from blood (inferred from file names), taken from a patient given nivolumab and ipilimumab in sequence. The chain's CDR3 is CASSFRGIYEQYF. The CDR3 DNA follows: TGTGCCAGCAGTTTCCGGGGTATCTACGAGCAGTACTTC.